This TCR beta chain was found in a study of cytomegalovirus exposure and HLA in healthy donors. Study-level results: Researchers counted 150 to 200 TCR beta chains as cytomegalovirus-associated.

This clone has just a few counts. Its antigen is not identified. With 6 bases removed from V and 7 bases from J, the gap between germline ends came to 13 bases. CDR3 length: 14 amino acids. CDR1 and CDR2 from the germline V gene are MDHEN and SYDVKM. PCR was performed using 60 Vbeta and 13 Jbeta primers. Some clones are missing from TCRdb's copy, which holds only in-frame ones; the method was immunoSEQ multiplex PCR. This table holds about 140,000 clones, approximately 80% found once. The material sequenced was PBMCs. This chain uses TRBV28 with TRBJ1-6; D unresolved. This clonotype was sampled from a woman between 40 and 50 years old in good health and CMV-seronegative. In DNA form, the CDR3 reads TGTGCCAGCAGCCGCCAGGCCCGGAATTCACCCCTCCACTTT. This sequence encodes CASSRQARNSPLHF.